Listed here is a single T cell receptor beta chain. Its antigen is as yet unknown. The V end lost 5 bases, the J end lost 8 bases, and 9 bases lay between the germline ends. The CDR3 is 11 residues long. TRBV12-4/TRBJ1-2 clonotypes were amplified with adaptor-ligated barcode primers. One entry per CDR3 protein results from TCRdb running MiXCR on the multiplex PCR reads. Of approximately 820 distinct CDR3 sequences listed, approximately 25% are singletons. Study-wide results and limits: Under 2.1% of tumor Treg sequences matched blood Tregs or memory cells. Tumor memory CD4+ T cell TCR gene usage was found to cluster with blood and lymph node memory CD4+ cells and with lymph node naive CD4+ cells.

The sorted Tregs were CD4+CD25+CD127-/low cells. V and J are TRBV12-3 or TRBV12-4 and TRBJ1-2; D not certain. Input material: Tregs sorted from blood. This clonotype was obtained from a female donor with breast cancer. The CDR3 reads CASSTRAGYTF. For the CDR3, the DNA is TGTGCCAGCAGTACGAGGGCAGGCTACACCTTC.